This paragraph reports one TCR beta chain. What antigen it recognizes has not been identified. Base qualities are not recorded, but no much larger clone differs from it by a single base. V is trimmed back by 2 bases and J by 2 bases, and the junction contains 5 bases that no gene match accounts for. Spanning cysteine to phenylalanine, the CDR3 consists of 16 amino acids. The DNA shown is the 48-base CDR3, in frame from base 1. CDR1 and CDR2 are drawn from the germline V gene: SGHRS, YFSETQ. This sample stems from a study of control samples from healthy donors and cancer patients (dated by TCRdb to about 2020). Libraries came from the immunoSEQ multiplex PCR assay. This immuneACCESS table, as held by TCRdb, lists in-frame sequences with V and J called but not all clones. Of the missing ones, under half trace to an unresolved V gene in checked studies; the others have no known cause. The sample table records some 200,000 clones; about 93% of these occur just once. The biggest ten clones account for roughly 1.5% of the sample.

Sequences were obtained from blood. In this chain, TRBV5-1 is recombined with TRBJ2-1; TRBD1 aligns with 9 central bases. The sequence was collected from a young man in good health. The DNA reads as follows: TGCGCCAGCAGCTTAAGCAGACAGGGGGCCTACAATGAGCAGTTCTTC. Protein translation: CASSLSRQGAYNEQFF.